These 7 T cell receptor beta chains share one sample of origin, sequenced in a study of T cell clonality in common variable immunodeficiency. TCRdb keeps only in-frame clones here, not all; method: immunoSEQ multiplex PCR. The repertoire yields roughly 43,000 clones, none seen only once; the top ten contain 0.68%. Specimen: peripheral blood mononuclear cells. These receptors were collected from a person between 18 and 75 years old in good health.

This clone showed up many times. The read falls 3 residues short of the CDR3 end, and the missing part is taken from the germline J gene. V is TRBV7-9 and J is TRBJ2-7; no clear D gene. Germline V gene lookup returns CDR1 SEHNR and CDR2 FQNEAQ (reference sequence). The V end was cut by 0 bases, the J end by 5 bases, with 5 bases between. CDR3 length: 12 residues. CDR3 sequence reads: CASSLALDEQYF. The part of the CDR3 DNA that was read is TGTGCCAGCAGCTTAGCTCTAGACGAG.

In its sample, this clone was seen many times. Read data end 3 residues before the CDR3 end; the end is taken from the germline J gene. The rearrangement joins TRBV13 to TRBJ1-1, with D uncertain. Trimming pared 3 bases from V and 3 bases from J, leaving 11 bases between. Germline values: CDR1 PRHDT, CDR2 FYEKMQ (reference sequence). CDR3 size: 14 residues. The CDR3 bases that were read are TGTGCCAGCAGCTTCGGGGTGAGTGACACTGAA. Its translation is CASSFGVSDTE. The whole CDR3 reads CASSFGVSDTEAFF. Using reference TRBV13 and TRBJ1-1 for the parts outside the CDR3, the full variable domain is AAGVIQSPRHLIKEKRETATLKCYPIPRHDTVYWYQQGPGQDPQFLISFYEKMQSDKGSIPDRFSAQQFSDYHSELNMSSLELGDSALYFCASSFGVSDTEAFFGQGTRLTVV.

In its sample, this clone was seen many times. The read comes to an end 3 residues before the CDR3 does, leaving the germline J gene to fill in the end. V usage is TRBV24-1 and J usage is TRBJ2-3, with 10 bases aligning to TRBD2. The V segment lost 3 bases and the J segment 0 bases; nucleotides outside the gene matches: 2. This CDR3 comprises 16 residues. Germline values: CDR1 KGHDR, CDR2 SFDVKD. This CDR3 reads CATSDRTSGSTDTQYF. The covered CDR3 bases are TGTGCCACCAGTGATCGGACTAGCGGCAGCACAGATACG.

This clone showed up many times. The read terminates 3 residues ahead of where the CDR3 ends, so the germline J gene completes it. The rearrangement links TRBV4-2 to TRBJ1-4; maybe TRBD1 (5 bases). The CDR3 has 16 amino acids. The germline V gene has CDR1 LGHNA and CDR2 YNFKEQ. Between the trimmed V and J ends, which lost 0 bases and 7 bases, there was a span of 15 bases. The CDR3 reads CASSQDSRSRVEKLFF. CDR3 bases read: TGTGCCAGCAGCCAAGATAGTCGATCCAGGGTTGAAAAA.

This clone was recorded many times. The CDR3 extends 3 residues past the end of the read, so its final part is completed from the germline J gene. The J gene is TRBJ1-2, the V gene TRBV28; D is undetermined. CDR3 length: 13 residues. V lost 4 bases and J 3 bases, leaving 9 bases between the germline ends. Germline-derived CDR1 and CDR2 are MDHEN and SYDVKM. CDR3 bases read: TGTGCCAGCAGTTCCCCAGGAGACTATGGC. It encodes CASSSPGDYG. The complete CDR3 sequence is CASSSPGDYGYTF.

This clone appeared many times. The CDR3 reads CASSVTGQGSYEQYF. Partial CDR3 DNA: TGTGCCAGCAGCGTAACGGGACAGGGCTCCTACGAG. V is TRBV13 and J is TRBJ2-7; 9 bases map to TRBD1. The missing CDR3 end, 3 residues past where the read stops, is filled in from the germline J gene. The CDR3 runs 15 residues. J gave up 0 bases and V 5 bases, and 5 bases lay outside the gene matches. Germline loops: CDR1 PRHDT, CDR2 FYEKMQ (reference sequence).

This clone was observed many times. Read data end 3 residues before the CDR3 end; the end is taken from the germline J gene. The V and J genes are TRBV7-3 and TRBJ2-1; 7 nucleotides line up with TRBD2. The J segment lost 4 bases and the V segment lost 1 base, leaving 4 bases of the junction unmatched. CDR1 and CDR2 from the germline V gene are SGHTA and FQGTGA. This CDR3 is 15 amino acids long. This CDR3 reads CASSLNLAEYNEQFF. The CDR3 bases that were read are TGTGCCAGCAGCTTAAACCTAGCGGAATACAATGAG.